This TCR beta chain came from a study of cytomegalovirus exposure and HLA in healthy donors. Sampled while nominally healthy, donors likely had unrecorded immune exposures. Both 60 Vbeta primers and 13 Jbeta primers went into the PCR. Clones were read by immunoSEQ multiplex PCR, and TCRdb kept only the in-frame ones, dropping some. Its clone listing holds about 170,000 clones. This CDR3 contains 12 residues. V was clipped by 4 bases and J by 3 bases, with 7 bases between them. Germline V gene data show CDR1 as SQVTM and CDR2 as ANQGSEA. On this clone itself: Its antigen is as yet unknown.

Study outcomes and limitations: Cytomegalovirus association was assigned to more than 150 TCR beta chains.

The chain has TRBV29-1 and TRBJ1-5; D unresolved. The clonotype originates from a woman aged 60-75 years in good health and CMV-seronegative. Specimen: PBMCs. The CDR3 bases are TGCAGCGTTGCGGGGTACAATCAGCCCCAGCATTTT. Amino acids: CSVAGYNQPQHF.